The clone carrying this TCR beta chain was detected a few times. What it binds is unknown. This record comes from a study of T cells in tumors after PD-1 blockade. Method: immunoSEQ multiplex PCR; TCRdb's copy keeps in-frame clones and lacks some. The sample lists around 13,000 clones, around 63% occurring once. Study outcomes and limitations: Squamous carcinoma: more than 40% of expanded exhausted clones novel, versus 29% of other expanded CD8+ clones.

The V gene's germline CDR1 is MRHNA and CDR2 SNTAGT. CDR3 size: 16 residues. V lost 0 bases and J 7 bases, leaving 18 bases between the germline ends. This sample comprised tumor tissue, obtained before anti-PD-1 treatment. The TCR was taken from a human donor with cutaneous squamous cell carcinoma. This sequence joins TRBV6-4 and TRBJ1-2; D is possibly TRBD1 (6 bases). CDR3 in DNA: TGTGCCAGCAGTGACTCCAGGACGAGGACAGTTAGTGGCTACACCTTC. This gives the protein CASSDSRTRTVSGYTF.